Shown below are 25 T cell receptor beta chains from a single sample sequenced in a study of post-analysis software for immune sequencing data. Study outcomes and limitations: TRBV5-6, TRBV5-1 and TRBV20-1 belonged to a set of roughly 5 TRBV segments that were more frequent in patients than controls.

Unique molecular identifiers were present in the TCR beta cDNA libraries. MiXCR, run by TCRdb on the PCR reads, gives a single entry per CDR3 protein. This table holds roughly 800,000 distinct CDR3 sequences, about 53% found once. These receptors are not linked to any known antigen. Sample: blood. The receptors were sampled from a girl under 18 with multiple sclerosis.

The chain uses TRBV28 and TRBJ2-6; a weak D match, TRBD1 (6 bases). Trimming took off 1 base at V and 2 bases at J, with 12 bases between the two ends. CDR3 length equals 17 residues. Germline V gives CDR1 MDHEN, CDR2 SYDVKM. The CDR3 DNA reads TGTGCCAGCAGTTTATTACAGGGACGAGCTGGGGCCAACGTCCTGACTTTC. This translates into CASSLLQGRAGANVLTF.

The sample holds a few counts of this clonotype. The chain is built from TRBV4-1 and TRBJ2-5; D gene ambiguous. Germline-derived CDR1 and CDR2 are MGHRA and YSYEKL. The CDR3 loop spans 13 amino acids. V lost 1 base, J lost 9 bases, and 12 bases lay in between. CDR3 sequence reads: CASSQVGTEAQYF. The DNA for the CDR3 is TGCGCCAGCAGCCAAGTGGGAACCGAGGCCCAGTACTTC.

The genes are TRBV15 and TRBJ1-3; a weak D match, TRBD1 (6 bases). The germline V gene encodes CDR1 LNHNV and CDR2 YYDKDF (reference sequence). The germline V and J ends were trimmed by 8 bases and 1 base, with 15 bases remaining between them. The length of the CDR3 is 15 residues. CDR3 amino acids: CATGRGGPSGNTIYF. CDR3 nucleotides: TGTGCCACCGGCCGTGGGGGCCCATCTGGAAACACCATATATTTT.

CDR3 sequence: CASSLTLTPGRSEQFF. CDR3 sequence (DNA): TGCGCCAGCAGCTTGACTTTGACCCCTGGACGGAGCGAGCAGTTCTTC. V and J are TRBV5-1 and TRBJ2-1; D is unresolved. Germline loops: CDR1 SGHRS, CDR2 YFSETQ. Trimming pared 1 base from V and 10 bases from J, leaving 21 bases between. The CDR3 has 16 residues.

The chain uses TRBV2 and TRBJ2-1, with D possibly matching TRBD2 (5 bases). The V gene's germline CDR1 is SNHLY and CDR2 FYNNEI. This CDR3 is built from 13 residues. The V and J ends lost 7 bases and 6 bases respectively, with 13 bases between them. CDR3 sequence: CASTLGGLNEQFF. Written as DNA, the CDR3 is TGTGCCAGCACCCTAGGAGGACTCAATGAGCAGTTCTTC.

The CDR3 DNA is TGCAGTGCTAGTCGGCTGAGCTCCTACGAGCAGTACTTC. Residues: CSASRLSSYEQYF. The rearrangement links TRBV20-1 to TRBJ2-7; D gene ambiguous. The germline CDR1 and CDR2 sequences are DFQATT and SNEGSKA (reference sequence). The V end lost 3 bases, the J end lost 0 bases, and 9 bases lay between the germline ends. The CDR3 spans 13 residues.

This clonotype was detected only a few times. The V gene is TRBV20-1, the J gene TRBJ2-5; D unresolved. V lost 7 bases to trimming and J lost 5 bases, with 17 bases between them. The CDR3 extends over 13 amino acids. Looked up from germline, CDR1 is DFQATT and CDR2 is SNEGSKA (reference sequence). The CDR3, as DNA: TGCAGTGGCGGTGACCCCGGCGCCGAGACCCAGTACTTC. It translates to CSGGDPGAETQYF.

The CDR3 nucleotides are TGTGCCAGCACCCCGAAATCTAGGGGGGAGACCCAGTACTTC. Encoded protein: CASTPKSRGETQYF. The rearrangement links TRBV25-1 to TRBJ2-5, with TRBD1 as a possible D gene (6 bases). The germline V and J ends were trimmed by 7 bases and 5 bases, with 17 bases remaining between them. Germline V CDR1 and CDR2: MGHDK, SYGVNS. The CDR3 extends over 14 amino acids. The entire variable domain, with the rest obtained from reference TRBV25-1 and TRBJ2-5, is as follows: EADIYQTPRYLVIGTGKKITLECSQTMGHDKMYWYQQDPGMELHLIHYSYGVNSTEKGDLSSESTVSRIRTEHFPLTLESARPSHTSQYLCASTPKSRGETQYFGPGTRLLVL.

The chain's CDR3 is CASSFNRDSSYEQYF. CDR3 sequence (DNA): TGCGCCAGCAGCTTCAACCGGGACAGCTCCTACGAGCAGTACTTC. The chain joins TRBV5-1 to TRBJ2-7; the match to TRBD1 covers 7 bases. CDR3 length equals 15 residues. Trimming at V came to 2 bases and at J to 0 bases, leaving 5 bases not matched to a gene. The V gene's germline CDR1 is SGHRS and CDR2 YFSETQ.

V and J are TRBV2 and TRBJ2-1, with TRBD1 matching over 7 bases. CDR1 is SNHLY and CDR2 is FYNNEI in the germline V gene. CDR3 length: 15 amino acids. V gave up 1 base and J gave up 2 bases; unmatched junction bases: 2. The CDR3 bases are TGTGCCAGCAGTGAAGGCAGGGGGACCTACAATGAGCAGTTCTTC. Amino acids: CASSEGRGTYNEQFF.

The chain is built from TRBV7-9 and TRBJ1-5; 9 positions agree with TRBD1. The CDR3 is 17 amino acids. In germline, CDR1 is SEHNR, CDR2 FQNEAQ (reference sequence). Trimming at V came to 0 bases and at J to 2 bases, leaving 5 bases not matched to a gene. The CDR3 DNA sequence: TGTGCCAGCAGCTTAGCGTCGGGACAGGGTGGCAATCAGCCCCAGCATTTT. Translated, it gives CASSLASGQGGNQPQHF. Using reference TRBV7-9 and TRBJ1-5 for the parts outside the CDR3, the full variable domain is DTGVSQNPRHKITKRGQNVTFRCDPISEHNRLYWYRQTLGQGPEFLTYFQNEAQLEKSRLLSDRFSAERPKGSFSTLEIQRTEQGDSAMYLCASSLASGQGGNQPQHFGDGTRLSIL.

The chain employs TRBV18 and TRBJ2-3; D is undetermined. The CDR3 has 13 residues. V was clipped by 1 base and J by 3 bases, with 5 bases between them. Germline values: CDR1 KGHSH, CDR2 LQKENI. This CDR3 is CASSPQKTDTQYF. The CDR3 coding sequence is TGTGCCAGCTCACCACAAAAGACAGATACGCAGTATTTT.

This clonotype was counted only a few times. J is TRBJ2-7 and V is TRBV15; possibly TRBD1 for D (6 bases). Per the germline V gene, CDR1 is LNHNV and CDR2 is YYDKDF (reference sequence). The length of the CDR3 is 13 residues. Trimming cost V 5 bases and J 3 bases, with 11 bases left between them. CDR3 residues: CATSPVQGYEQYF. The CDR3 region has the DNA TGTGCCACCAGCCCAGTACAGGGCTACGAGCAGTACTTC.

The gene calls are TRBV4-1 and TRBJ2-1; either TRBD1 or TRBD2 may fit D (6 bases each). Trimming removed 3 bases from V and 5 bases from J, with 20 bases in between. The CDR3 sequence is 17 residues long. Germline V gives CDR1 MGHRA, CDR2 YSYEKL. CDR3 in amino acids: CASSHPGAGQLHNEQFF. The CDR3 bases are TGCGCCAGCAGCCACCCGGGGGCGGGACAACTCCACAATGAGCAGTTCTTC.

This clonotype was counted a single time. V gene TRBV20-1 combines with J gene TRBJ2-5; 8 bases are shared with TRBD2. Looked up from germline, CDR1 is DFQATT and CDR2 is SNEGSKA (reference sequence). The V segment lost 6 bases and the J segment 8 bases; nucleotides outside the gene matches: 14. There are 14 residues in the CDR3. CDR3: CSAPPGLDKRTQYF. CDR3 nucleotides: TGCAGTGCACCACCGGGACTAGATAAGAGAACCCAGTACTTC.

The CDR3 bases are TGCAGTGCTAATGGGGGGTCCTTACACAATGAGCAGTTCTTC. Translating it yields CSANGGSLHNEQFF. The chain joins TRBV20-1 to TRBJ2-1, with D maybe TRBD2 (6 bases). Trimming took 4 bases from V and 5 from J, leaving 15 bases between them. The CDR3 length is 14 residues. From germline, CDR1 is DFQATT and CDR2 SNEGSKA (reference sequence).

The V gene is TRBV4-1, the J gene TRBJ2-3; D is unresolved. Trimming stripped 2 bases from V and 4 bases from J, with 13 bases between. Germline assignment: CDR1 MGHRA and CDR2 YSYEKL. This CDR3 comprises 15 residues. CDR3: CASSQPARNADTQYF. The CDR3 coding sequence is TGCGCCAGCAGCCAACCGGCTAGAAATGCAGATACGCAGTATTTT.

This rearrangement joins TRBV7-8 to TRBJ1-6, with unresolved D. The length of the CDR3 is 14 residues. V was shortened by 1 base and J by 9 bases, with 10 bases between the two germline ends. Germline V gene lookup returns CDR1 SGHVS and CDR2 FQNEAQ. In nucleotides, the CDR3 is TGTGCCAGCAGCTTAGTACCCGAAGGTTCACCCCTCCACTTT. The encoded protein is CASSLVPEGSPLHF.

This chain connects TRBV27 to TRBJ2-7; tentatively, D is TRBD1 (6 bases). Germline CDR1 is MNHEY and CDR2 is SMNVEV (reference sequence). Deletions cut 3 bases from V and 5 bases from J, with 17 bases between. The CDR3 length is 15 residues. CDR3 region: CASSLILGGSDEQYF. In DNA form, the CDR3 reads TGTGCCAGCAGTTTGATCTTAGGGGGTAGCGACGAGCAGTACTTC.

This clonotype has more than one count but fewer than ten. The gene calls are TRBV7-3 and TRBJ2-5; TRBD1 agrees at 12 bases. The length of the CDR3 is 16 residues. Germline V gene lookup returns CDR1 SGHTA and CDR2 FQGTGA. After removal of 5 bases from V and 11 bases from J, the junction contained 15 bases not matched to a gene. CDR3 sequence (DNA): TGTGCCAGCAGCAACCTGGGGGGACAGGGGGCTGGTGAGCAGTACTTC. Its protein product is CASSNLGGQGAGEQYF.

The CDR3 reads CSARTSGGLQETQYF. The CDR3 region has the DNA TGCAGTGCGAGGACTAGCGGGGGGTTACAAGAGACCCAGTACTTC. The chain uses TRBV20-1 and TRBJ2-7; 14 nucleotides align to TRBD2. TRBJ2-5 explains the end of the DNA better; the J call may be wrong. Germline values: CDR1 DFQATT, CDR2 SNEGSKA (reference sequence). This CDR3 is built from 15 residues.

On this clonotype itself: One end of the junction varies from germline; a read error may be responsible. This chain connects TRBV6-1 to TRBJ2-4; a possible D gene is TRBD2 (6 bases). This CDR3 is 17 amino acids long. CDR1 is MNHNS, CDR2 SASEGT, per germline. In nucleotides, the CDR3 is TGTGCCAGCAGAGAAGTTATGGGGGGAATTTACAAAAACATTCAGTACTTC. Translation gives CASREVMGGIYKNIQYF.

The J gene is TRBJ2-7, the V gene TRBV10-3, with D unclear. Germline CDR1 and CDR2: ENHRY and SYGVKD. Trimming shortened V by 7 bases and J by 5 bases, and 15 bases separated the two germline ends. The CDR3 sequence is 13 residues long. The CDR3 bases are TGTGCCATCATGAAATCGCGTAACCACGAGCAGTACTTC. Translating it yields CAIMKSRNHEQYF.

The chain has TRBV6-1 and TRBJ2-5; D ambiguous. V lost 5 bases and J 1 base, leaving 5 bases between the germline ends. Germline V lookup: CDR1 MNHNS, CDR2 SASEGT. This CDR3 contains 12 residues. The CDR3 region is CASSWFQETQYF. The CDR3 DNA sequence: TGTGCCAGCAGTTGGTTCCAAGAGACCCAGTACTTC.

This rearrangement joins TRBV7-3 to TRBJ2-5; D is perhaps TRBD1 (5 bases). This CDR3 region has 15 residues. V was trimmed by 5 bases and J by 4 bases, leaving 17 bases between them. Germline CDR1 is SGHTA and CDR2 is FQGTGA. CDR3 in amino acids: CASSLNTVGLETQYF. CDR3 coding DNA: TGTGCCAGCAGCCTGAATACGGTGGGGCTAGAGACCCAGTACTTC.